A single sample gave rise to the 25 T cell receptor beta chains below, sequenced in a study of blood T cells in healthy people across ages. Through a sample-barcoded 5' primer and a J-beta primer mix, a second PCR was run for roughly 6 to 12 cycles. TCRdb analysed the 5' RACE reads with MiXCR anew, one entry per CDR3 protein. The sample consists of some 800,000 distinct CDR3 sequences, under 45% of them appearing once. The sequencing input was blood. The source of these receptors is a man in his 60s in good health.

This clonotype has ten or more counts. The rearrangement uses TRBV4-1 and TRBJ2-1; 7 bases fit TRBD1. Germline V lookup: CDR1 MGHRA, CDR2 YSYEKL. The V and J ends lost 4 bases and 7 bases, in that order; junction bases with no gene match: 16. This CDR3 is 17 amino acids long. The CDR3 region has the DNA TGCGCCAGCAGCCCCCTCTTAAACCGGGACAGAGAAAATGAGCAGTTCTTC. As protein: CASSPLLNRDRENEQFF.

This clonotype was seen more than once but under ten times. The rearrangement uses TRBV7-8 and TRBJ2-6; tentative D call: TRBD1 (5 bases). Per the germline V gene, CDR1 is SGHVS and CDR2 is FQNEAQ. This CDR3 is 17 amino acids long. Trimming took 1 base from V and 0 from J, leaving 10 bases between them. The DNA of the CDR3 is TGTGCCAGCAGCTTAGGGACACCTTCCTCTGGGGCCAACGTCCTGACTTTC. Translation gives CASSLGTPSSGANVLTF. The variable domain in full, with the rest retrieved from reference TRBV7-8 and TRBJ2-6, is GAGVSQSPRYKVAKRGQDVALRCDPISGHVSLFWYQQALGQGPEFLTYFQNEAQLDKSGLPSDRFFAERPEGSVSTLKIQRTQQEDSAVYLCASSLGTPSSGANVLTFGAGSRLTVL.

This clonotype occurred many times. The V call is TRBV7-2, the J call TRBJ2-5; no firm D call. Per germline, CDR1 SGHTA and CDR2 FQGNSA. This CDR3 is 11 amino acids long. V lost 4 bases and J 3 bases, leaving 3 bases between the germline ends. The CDR3 bases are TGTGCCAGCAGCTATAAAGAGACCCAGTACTTC. Translated, it gives CASSYKETQYF.

This sequence joins TRBV7-6 and TRBJ2-1; possible D gene TRBD1, 6 bases. Trimming cost V 2 bases and J 8 bases, with 19 bases left between them. Germline CDR1 reads SGHVS; CDR2 reads FNYEAQ. The CDR3 is made up of 16 amino acids. The CDR3 region has the DNA TGTGCCAGCAGCTTATTAGGGGGACACAGAGAGGATGAGCAGTTCTTC. This sequence encodes CASSLLGGHREDEQFF.

The chain is built from TRBV30 and TRBJ2-4; D remains ambiguous. CDR3 size: 13 residues. V shed 2 bases and J shed 8 bases, with 13 bases lying between them. Germline CDR1 and CDR2: GTSNPN and SVGIG (reference sequence). The CDR3 sequence is CAWSLGPADIQYF. The CDR3 DNA sequence: TGTGCCTGGAGTCTTGGGCCGGCAGACATTCAGTACTTC.

This clonotype was counted a single time. This sequence joins TRBV5-1 and TRBJ2-5, with TRBD2 matching over 10 bases. The CDR3 spans 14 residues. J gave up 3 bases and V 4 bases, and 3 bases lay outside the gene matches. Germline lookup yields CDR1 SGHRS and CDR2 YFSETQ. CDR3 loop: CASSGGLAKETQYF. The CDR3 bases are TGCGCCAGCAGCGGGGGACTAGCGAAAGAGACCCAGTACTTC.

This sequence joins TRBV4-1 and TRBJ2-7; D may correspond to TRBD1 or TRBD2 (6 bases each). Germline V gives CDR1 MGHRA, CDR2 YSYEKL. The CDR3 is 15 residues long. Trimming shortened V by 1 base and J by 3 bases, and 13 bases separated the two germline ends. The CDR3 DNA sequence: TGCGCCAGCAGCCAAGGTAACAGGGAGGTCTACGAGCAGTACTTC. Translation: CASSQGNREVYEQYF.

The gene calls are TRBV6-2 or TRBV6-3 and TRBJ1-2; no reliable D call. V lost 6 bases, J lost 3 bases, and 14 bases lay in between. This CDR3 region has 14 residues. CDR1 and CDR2 from the germline V gene are MNHEY and SVGEGT. CDR3 region: CASRNSGGDYGYTF. CDR3 DNA sequence: TGTGCCAGCAGGAACAGTGGTGGTGACTATGGCTACACCTTC.

This clonotype has only a few counts. The V call is TRBV5-5, the J call TRBJ2-5; D uncertain. Deletions cut 0 bases from V and 5 bases from J, with 11 bases between. CDR1 and CDR2 from the germline V gene are SGHKS and YYEKEE (reference sequence). The CDR3 spans 14 residues. The CDR3 region has the DNA TGTGCCAGCAGCTTGGTGGGGAATCGGGAGACCCAGTACTTC. Protein sequence: CASSLVGNRETQYF.

Worth noting for this clonotype: A junction boundary mismatches the germline segment, possibly from a read error. CDR3 nucleotides: TGCGCCAGCAGCTTGGGAGCGGTTGTCTCTGGGGCCAACGTCCCGACTTTC. Translating it yields CASSLGAVVSGANVPTF. V and J are TRBV5-1 and TRBJ2-6, with D possibly being TRBD1 or TRBD2 (5 bases each). Germline lookup yields CDR1 SGHRS and CDR2 YFSETQ. The length of the CDR3 is 17 residues.

This chain joins TRBV5-4 and TRBJ2-2; 13 bases are shared with TRBD2. V shed 5 bases and J 6 bases; nucleotides not matched to a gene: 16. This CDR3 is built from 19 residues. Looked up from germline, CDR1 is SGHNT and CDR2 is YYREEE (reference sequence). The CDR3 region has the DNA TGTGCCAGCAGATCTGTACTAGCGGGGGGGCCTATGGTCCCCGGGGAGCTGTTTTTT. It translates to CASRSVLAGGPMVPGELFF.

The V call is TRBV5-5, the J call TRBJ2-1, with a tentative D call TRBD1 (6 bases). Trimming took 3 bases from V and 2 from J, leaving 12 bases between them. The CDR3 totals 15 residues. The germline V gene has CDR1 SGHKS and CDR2 YYEKEE (reference sequence). The CDR3 region has the DNA TGTGCCAGCAGCTCTCAGGGGACCCCCTACAATGAGCAGTTCTTC. Amino acid sequence: CASSSQGTPYNEQFF.

This clonotype was observed a handful of times. V is TRBV27 and J is TRBJ2-7; 13 bases are shared with TRBD2. Losses at the gene ends were 5 bases for V and 6 bases for J; bases not matched to a gene: 4. Germline-derived CDR1 and CDR2 are MNHEY and SMNVEV (reference sequence). CDR3 length: 14 residues. For the CDR3, the DNA is TGTGCCAGCAGTCCGGGACTAGCGGGGAGCGAGCAGTACTTC. Translating gives CASSPGLAGSEQYF.

This clonotype has more than one count but fewer than ten. A much more abundant neighbour one base away suggests this may be a read error. The chain carries TRBV7-9 and TRBJ2-5; weak D call: TRBD2 (6 bases). Germline V gene data show CDR1 as SEHNR and CDR2 as FQNEAQ (reference sequence). Trimming took 5 bases from V and 11 from J, leaving 24 bases between them. There are 15 residues in the CDR3. The DNA for the CDR3 is TGTGCCAGCAGCCAACGAACCGGGGCGGGAAATGAGCAGTACTTC. Its protein product is CASSQRTGAGNEQYF.

In this sample, this clonotype turned up a few times. V gene TRBV20-1 combines with J gene TRBJ1-2; D is undetermined. Germline V gene data show CDR1 as DFQATT and CDR2 as SNEGSKA (reference sequence). With 0 bases removed from V and 0 bases from J, the gap between germline ends came to 11 bases. The length of the CDR3 is 15 residues. CDR3 residues: CSARDLEVTNYGYTF. CDR3 coding DNA: TGCAGTGCTAGAGATTTGGAGGTGACTAACTATGGCTACACCTTC.

The V gene is TRBV10-3, the J gene TRBJ1-1, with 7 bases identical to TRBD1. Losses at the gene ends were 6 bases for V and 6 bases for J; bases not matched to a gene: 10. CDR1 and CDR2 (germline): ENHRY, SYGVKD. The CDR3 consists of 14 residues. The CDR3 here is CAIRGRDRDSEAFF. Written as DNA, the CDR3 is TGTGCCATCAGGGGCCGCGACAGGGATTCTGAAGCTTTCTTT.

The chain joins TRBV5-1 to TRBJ2-5; D ambiguous. The V end lost 4 bases, the J end lost 5 bases, and 18 bases lay between the germline ends. The CDR3 has 15 amino acids. The germline CDR1 and CDR2 sequences are SGHRS and YFSETQ. This CDR3 reads CASSAGARKLETQYF. CDR3 coding DNA: TGCGCCAGCAGCGCTGGAGCTCGTAAACTGGAGACCCAGTACTTC. The full variable domain, completed using reference TRBV5-1 and TRBJ2-5, is KAGVTQTPRYLIKTRGQQVTLSCSPISGHRSVSWYQQTPGQGLQFLFEYFSETQRNKGNFPGRFSGRQFSNSRSEMNVSTLELGDSALYLCASSAGARKLETQYFGPGTRLLVL.

This clonotype has just a few counts. This chain links TRBV7-3 with TRBJ1-2; D is unclear. The CDR3 is made up of 12 amino acids. Germline lookup yields CDR1 SGHTA and CDR2 FQGTGA. Deletions cut 3 bases from V and 7 bases from J, with 9 bases between. In DNA form, the CDR3 reads TGTGCCAGCAGCTTCCCACCGGGTGGCTACACCTTC. It is translated as CASSFPPGGYTF.

This clonotype was counted between two and nine times. The chain joins TRBV29-1 to TRBJ1-1; D perhaps matches TRBD1 (5 bases). This CDR3 is built from 13 residues. V lost 5 bases and J lost 0, with 10 bases in between. CDR1 and CDR2 (germline): SQVTM, ANQGSEA. The CDR3 region has the DNA TGCAGCGTTCGTGGGGCGGTGAACACTGAAGCTTTCTTT. This encodes CSVRGAVNTEAFF.

This rearrangement joins TRBV7-9 to TRBJ1-2; D uncertain. The CDR3 length is 18 residues. Trimming shortened V by 1 base and J by 8 bases, and 26 bases separated the two germline ends. The germline gives CDR1 SEHNR, CDR2 FQNEAQ (reference sequence). CDR3 sequence (DNA): TGTGCCAGCAGCTTAGTGGTGACCGACCGCCCTCTACGAGACGGCTACACCTTC. Encoded protein: CASSLVVTDRPLRDGYTF.

V gene TRBV5-6 combines with J gene TRBJ1-2; D gene ambiguous. V lost 3 bases, J lost 6 bases, and 15 bases lay in between. The CDR3 contains 14 residues. The germline V gene encodes CDR1 SGHDT and CDR2 YYEEEE. This CDR3 reads CASSSDGRGDGYTF. The CDR3 bases are TGTGCCAGCAGCTCCGACGGGCGAGGCGATGGCTACACCTTC.

The V and J genes are TRBV6-1 and TRBJ2-7; 7 positions agree with TRBD1. Germline CDR1 is MNHNS and CDR2 is SASEGT. The junction had 11 bases not matched to a gene; V was cut back by 6 bases and J by 3 bases. The CDR3 is made up of 15 amino acids. The CDR3: CASSRTGPRSYEQYF. CDR3 nucleotides: TGTGCCAGCAGCCGGACAGGCCCAAGGAGCTACGAGCAGTACTTC.

The chain couples TRBV29-1 to TRBJ1-5; 7 nucleotides match TRBD1. From germline, CDR1 is SQVTM and CDR2 ANQGSEA. Trimming removed 4 bases from V and 3 bases from J; junction bases left unmatched: 6. The CDR3 runs to 14 residues. The CDR3 nucleotides read TGCAGCGTTGGACAGGGAGGGCCCAATCAGCCCCAGCATTTT. Amino acids: CSVGQGGPNQPQHF.

The rearrangement joins TRBV20-1 to TRBJ2-2, with D perhaps matching TRBD1 (6 bases). This CDR3 has 14 residues. CDR1 and CDR2 (germline): DFQATT, SNEGSKA (reference sequence). Between the trimmed V and J ends, which lost 3 bases and 4 bases, there was a span of 12 bases. The CDR3 coding sequence is TGCAGTGCTAGCGGGGCAGGGGCCACCGGGGAGCTGTTTTTT. Translated, it gives CSASGAGATGELFF.

The chain carries TRBV20-1 and TRBJ2-7, with a tentative D call TRBD2 (5 bases). Trimming shortened V by 4 bases and J by 7 bases, and 11 bases separated the two germline ends. The CDR3 has 11 residues. Germline loops: CDR1 DFQATT, CDR2 SNEGSKA (reference sequence). CDR3 nucleotides: TGCAGTGCTAAGGGAGTCGGGGAGCAGTACTTC. Translating it yields CSAKGVGEQYF.